This T cell receptor beta chain emerged from a study of technical replicates of blood from a few donors. Sequencing used immunoSEQ multiplex PCR; TCRdb keeps in-frame clones, though not all of them. Among tens of thousands of clones listed, about 94% were seen once. The origin of this receptor is a human donor in good health. The sequenced sample was T cells isolated from PBMCs.

CDR3 protein: CASSLSILADEQFF. CDR3 coding DNA: TGTGCCAGCAGTTTATCGATACTAGCCGATGAGCAGTTCTTC. This chain joins TRBV27 and TRBJ2-1; tentative D call: TRBD2 (6 bases). The CDR3 runs to 14 residues. V was cut by 0 bases and J by 8 bases, with 11 bases left in between. The germline gives CDR1 MNHEY, CDR2 SMNVEV (reference sequence).